A single sample is the source of the 32 T cell receptor beta chains below, sequenced in a study of blood T cell repertoires in COVID-19. This table comes from immunoSEQ multiplex PCR, and its TCRdb copy is limited to in-frame clones, with some not included. The sample yields some 250,000 clones, 80% to 90% seen once. Sequenced input: peripheral blood. These receptors all come from a woman aged 25 to 45 with COVID-19, enrolled during active disease.

J is TRBJ2-7 and V is TRBV5-5; the match to TRBD2 covers 7 bases. The trim removed 3 bases at V and 5 bases at J, leaving 2 bases unmatched. There are 12 residues in the CDR3. In germline, CDR1 is SGHKS, CDR2 YYEKEE (reference sequence). CDR3 region: CASSYRGDEQYF. The CDR3 bases are TGTGCCAGCAGCTACCGGGGGGACGAGCAGTACTTC.

This chain connects TRBV9 to TRBJ1-1, with D maybe TRBD1 (5 bases). Germline assignment: CDR1 SGDLS and CDR2 YYNGEE. This CDR3 is built from 15 residues. Deletions cut 2 bases from V and 4 bases from J, with 15 bases between. This CDR3 is CASSVSGIDSTEAFF. The CDR3 DNA sequence: TGTGCCAGCAGCGTCTCAGGGATTGATTCCACTGAAGCTTTCTTT.

The V gene is TRBV6-4, the J gene TRBJ2-3, with TRBD2 matching 9 bases. The CDR3 contains 18 residues. Trimming removed 2 bases from V and 4 bases from J; junction bases left unmatched: 13. In germline, CDR1 is MRHNA, CDR2 SNTAGT. Here the CDR3 DNA reads TGTGCCAGCAGTGACGAAGGGCTAGCGGGGAATCTGGCAGATACGCAGTATTTT. Its protein product is CASSDEGLAGNLADTQYF.

The rearrangement uses TRBV27 and TRBJ2-7; 8 positions agree with TRBD1. Germline trimming cut 3 bases from V and 0 bases from J; bases unmatched to any gene: 1. Germline-derived CDR1 and CDR2 are MNHEY and SMNVEV (reference sequence). The CDR3 sequence is 14 residues long. In nucleotides, the CDR3 is TGTGCCAGCAGTTTCACAGGGGGCTCCTACGAGCAGTACTTC. Residues: CASSFTGGSYEQYF.

The J gene is TRBJ1-2, the V gene TRBV29-1, with TRBD1 identical over 10 bases. Germline CDR1 SQVTM, CDR2 ANQGSEA. V gave up 4 bases and J gave up 3 bases; unmatched junction bases: 2. The CDR3 contains 13 residues. This CDR3 reads CSVGTGGDYGYTF. The CDR3, as DNA: TGCAGCGTTGGGACAGGGGGGGACTATGGCTACACCTTC.

CDR3 sequence reads: CASSPGGSNTGELFF. The CDR3 nucleotides read TGCGCCAGCAGCCCCGGGGGTTCTAACACCGGGGAGCTGTTTTTT. V gene TRBV4-1 combines with J gene TRBJ2-2, with D possibly TRBD2 on 6 matching bases. V was trimmed by 4 bases and J by 2 bases, leaving 11 bases between them. CDR3 size: 15 residues. CDR1 MGHRA and CDR2 YSYEKL come from the germline V gene.

The chain couples TRBV2 to TRBJ1-1; TRBD1 is a possible D gene (6 bases). The CDR3 loop spans 15 amino acids. Germline values: CDR1 SNHLY, CDR2 FYNNEI. Trimming cost V 8 bases and J 0 bases, with 16 bases left between them. The CDR3 DNA follows: TGTGCCAGCCGTCTTGCGGACAGTATGAACACTGAAGCTTTCTTT. Protein product: CASRLADSMNTEAFF. The complete variable domain, with remaining parts taken from reference TRBV2 and TRBJ1-1, reads EPEVTQTPSHQVTQMGQEVILRCVPISNHLYFYWYRQILGQKVEFLVSFYNNEISEKSEIFDDQFSVERPDGSNFTLKIRSTKLEDSAMYFCASRLADSMNTEAFFGQGTRLTVV.

V usage is TRBV18 and J usage is TRBJ2-2; D is ambiguous. V was trimmed by 3 bases and J by 3 bases, leaving 11 bases between them. Germline V gives CDR1 KGHSH, CDR2 LQKENI. The CDR3 loop spans 15 amino acids. The CDR3 region has the DNA TGTGCCAGCTCACCGGCTAACAGAGACACCGGGGAGCTGTTTTTT. Protein sequence: CASSPANRDTGELFF.

This chain links TRBV6-1 with TRBJ1-1; D uncertain. The CDR3 loop spans 14 amino acids. The germline V gene encodes CDR1 MNHNS and CDR2 SASEGT. V lost 1 base and J lost 0, with 6 bases in between. The CDR3 protein is CASSEGPVNTEAFF. The DNA for the CDR3 is TGTGCCAGCAGTGAAGGTCCGGTGAACACTGAAGCTTTCTTT.

The CDR3 coding sequence is TGTGCCAGCAGTACCCCAGACAGATCGAACACCGGGGAGCTGTTTTTT. It is translated as CASSTPDRSNTGELFF. The chain couples TRBV28 to TRBJ2-2, with D perhaps TRBD1 (5 bases). The germline V gene has CDR1 MDHEN and CDR2 SYDVKM. V lost 5 bases to trimming and J lost 0 bases, with 13 bases between them. CDR3 length: 16 amino acids.

V gene TRBV7-2 combines with J gene TRBJ1-1, with 9 bases that match TRBD1. The CDR3 is 14 amino acids. The ends lost 5 bases at V and 7 bases at J; junction bases unmatched: 8. Germline CDR1 is SGHTA and CDR2 is FQGNSA. For the CDR3, the DNA is TGTGCCAGCAGCCCCCCGGGACAGGGCTATGAAGCTTTCTTT. Residues: CASSPPGQGYEAFF.

V is TRBV18 and J is TRBJ1-1; 9 nucleotides align to TRBD1. Germline lookup yields CDR1 KGHSH and CDR2 LQKENI. After removal of 0 bases from V and 10 bases from J, the junction contained 6 bases not matched to a gene. The length of the CDR3 is 14 residues. The DNA of the CDR3 is TGTGCCAGCTCACCACCGGGGACAGGGAGGTCAGCTTTCTTT. Translation: CASSPPGTGRSAFF.

The gene calls are TRBV6-1 and TRBJ2-1, with a possible D match to TRBD2 (6 bases). The CDR3 runs 16 residues. V shed 2 bases and J shed 6 bases, with 17 bases lying between them. Germline CDR1 and CDR2: MNHNS and SASEGT. CDR3 residues: CASSEWRGVPSNEQFF. As DNA, the CDR3 is TGTGCCAGCAGTGAATGGCGGGGAGTCCCTTCCAATGAGCAGTTCTTC.

V usage is TRBV4-1 and J usage is TRBJ1-1, with 7 bases matching TRBD1. The J segment lost 1 base and the V segment lost 3 bases, leaving 8 bases of the junction unmatched. The CDR3 runs to 16 residues. CDR1 MGHRA and CDR2 YSYEKL come from the germline V gene. DNA of the CDR3: TGCGCCAGCAGCCACCTTTTCGGGACAGAGAACACTGAAGCTTTCTTT. Amino acid sequence: CASSHLFGTENTEAFF.

This clone has a handful of counts. The V call is TRBV3-1 (or the pseudogene TRBV3-2), the J call TRBJ2-7; D might be TRBD2 (5 bases). Deletions cut 4 bases from V and 8 bases from J, with 18 bases between. Per the germline V gene, CDR1 is LGHDT and CDR2 is YNNKEL (reference sequence). CDR3 size: 14 residues. The CDR3 loop reads CASSPSTRESKQYF. The CDR3 DNA reads TGTGCCAGCAGCCCCTCGACGAGGGAGAGTAAGCAGTACTTC.

This clone was recorded only once. V gene TRBV28 combines with J gene TRBJ2-7; no firm D call. Germline assignment: CDR1 MDHEN and CDR2 SYDVKM. Trimming shortened V by 4 bases and J by 6 bases, and 10 bases separated the two germline ends. This CDR3 is 12 amino acids long. CDR3 protein: CASSSRPGEQYF. The CDR3 DNA follows: TGTGCCAGCAGTTCCCGCCCCGGCGAGCAGTACTTC.

V is TRBV5-1 and J is TRBJ2-5; 8 bases fit TRBD1. Germline V CDR1 and CDR2: SGHRS, YFSETQ. The CDR3 totals 15 residues. V lost 0 bases and J lost 6; bases outside the gene matches: 7. CDR3 bases: TGCGCCAGCAGCTTGGCGCTTGGACAGGGTCAGACCCAGTACTTC. It codes for CASSLALGQGQTQYF.

The chain recombines TRBV10-2 with TRBJ2-2, with 9 bases lining up with TRBD2. The CDR3 is 13 residues long. CDR1 is WSHSY, CDR2 SAAADI, per germline. The V gene end was trimmed by 7 bases and the J gene end by 7 bases; junction bases not matched to a gene: 4. CDR3 in amino acids: CASKRGAYGELFF. The CDR3 bases are TGCGCCAGCAAGCGGGGGGCTTACGGGGAGCTGTTTTTT.

The chain combines TRBV27 with TRBJ2-7; 10 nucleotides agree with TRBD2. This CDR3 is built from 16 residues. CDR1 is MNHEY and CDR2 is SMNVEV in the germline V gene (reference sequence). The ends lost 6 bases at V and 0 bases at J; junction bases unmatched: 8. The CDR3: CASRYKSGGASYEQYF. CDR3 DNA: TGTGCCAGCAGATATAAAAGCGGGGGGGCCTCCTACGAGCAGTACTTC.

The chain uses TRBV10-2 and TRBJ2-5, with 12 bases lining up with TRBD2. CDR3 size: 15 residues. With V trimmed by 8 bases and J by 0 bases, 4 bases remained unmatched. CDR1 and CDR2 (germline): WSHSY, SAAADI. The DNA of the CDR3 is TGCGCCAGCCGGACTAGCGGGGACTACCAAGAGACCCAGTACTTC. It yields the protein CASRTSGDYQETQYF.

The chain has TRBV25-1 and TRBJ1-2, with D maybe TRBD1 (6 bases). The CDR3 loop spans 12 amino acids. Trimming took 8 bases from V and 8 from J, leaving 15 bases between them. Germline loops: CDR1 MGHDK, CDR2 SYGVNS. The CDR3 nucleotides read TGTGCCAGCCGACAACAGGGTCGCGGCTACACCTTC. Its translation is CASRQQGRGYTF.

The J gene is TRBJ2-2, the V gene TRBV19; D is uncertain. This CDR3 has 15 amino acids. V lost 5 bases to trimming and J lost 4 bases, with 14 bases between them. Germline V gives CDR1 LNHDA, CDR2 SQIVND (reference sequence). The CDR3 loop reads CASSPSPGFTGELFF. In DNA form, the CDR3 reads TGTGCCAGTAGTCCGTCCCCGGGTTTCACCGGGGAGCTGTTTTTT.

This clone came up once. The chain combines TRBV14 with TRBJ1-1, with D maybe TRBD1 (6 bases). V was clipped by 2 bases and J by 6 bases, with 16 bases between them. This CDR3 spans 15 amino acids. Germline CDR1 is SGHDN and CDR2 is FVKESK. CDR3 loop: CASSQFAGAIAEAFF. The DNA of the CDR3 is TGTGCCAGCAGCCAATTCGCGGGGGCGATCGCTGAAGCTTTCTTT.

Only a few counts were recorded for this clone. The chain carries TRBV19 and TRBJ2-6, with D possibly being TRBD1 (5 bases). CDR1 and CDR2 (germline): LNHDA, SQIVND (reference sequence). The CDR3 spans 15 residues. Trimming took off 8 bases at V and 2 bases at J, with 13 bases between the two ends. CDR3 residues: CASGKTETGANVLTF. CDR3 in DNA: TGTGCCAGTGGTAAGACAGAAACTGGGGCCAACGTCCTGACTTTC.

The V gene is TRBV19, the J gene TRBJ2-3; D is perhaps TRBD2 (6 bases). Germline V gene sequence: CDR1 LNHDA, CDR2 SQIVND (reference sequence). Trimming took 6 bases from V and 1 from J, leaving 11 bases between them. The CDR3 loop spans 14 amino acids. The CDR3 is CASRELARTDTQYF. For the CDR3, the DNA is TGTGCCAGTAGGGAACTAGCTCGCACAGATACGCAGTATTTT.

The V and J genes are TRBV6-5 and TRBJ1-1; 8 nucleotides align to TRBD1. CDR1 is MNHEY and CDR2 is SVGAGI in the germline V gene. The J segment lost 5 bases and the V segment lost 6 bases, leaving 11 bases of the junction unmatched. The length of the CDR3 is 15 residues. The CDR3 loop reads CASSQPRTGKTEAFF. The CDR3 coding sequence is TGTGCCAGCAGCCAACCGAGGACAGGGAAGACTGAAGCTTTCTTT.

V is TRBV5-4 and J is TRBJ1-6, with D tentatively TRBD1 (5 bases). This CDR3 has 14 residues. V was shortened by 3 bases and J by 9 bases, with 13 bases between the two germline ends. Germline CDR1 reads SGHNT; CDR2 reads YYREEE (reference sequence). The CDR3 reads CASSSGVVGSPLHF. CDR3 DNA: TGTGCCAGCAGCTCGGGGGTTGTCGGTTCACCCCTCCACTTT.

V is TRBV5-4 and J is TRBJ1-3, with D unclear. From germline, CDR1 is SGHNT and CDR2 YYREEE (reference sequence). This CDR3 has 13 residues. Trimming cost V 2 bases and J 3 bases, with 6 bases left between them. CDR3 sequence reads: CASSFMSGNTIYF. CDR3 DNA sequence: TGTGCCAGCAGCTTCATGAGTGGAAACACCATATATTTT.

This chain connects TRBV9 to TRBJ1-6; tentative D call: TRBD1 (6 bases). CDR1 is SGDLS, CDR2 YYNGEE, per germline. V was cut by 3 bases and J by 3 bases, with 13 bases left in between. The CDR3 has 16 amino acids. CDR3 region: CASSESTGYYNSPLHF. Here the CDR3 DNA reads TGTGCCAGCAGCGAGTCGACAGGATACTATAATTCACCCCTCCACTTT.

This clone was recorded once. This chain links TRBV28 with TRBJ2-1, with a tentative D call TRBD2 (6 bases). The CDR3 sequence is 18 residues long. The germline V and J ends were trimmed by 4 bases and 4 bases, with 23 bases remaining between them. CDR1 and CDR2 (germline): MDHEN, SYDVKM. The CDR3 DNA reads TGTGCCAGCAGTTCCTGGCGGGAAAGACAGCGGACATACAATGAGCAGTTCTTC. Protein: CASSSWRERQRTYNEQFF.

The chain carries TRBV12-3 or TRBV12-4 and TRBJ2-3; D not certain. The CDR3 spans 13 residues. Between the trimmed V and J ends, which lost 7 bases and 0 bases, there was a span of 8 bases. The CDR3 loop reads CASNRVSTDTQYF. CDR3 sequence (DNA): TGTGCCAGCAACCGGGTGAGCACAGATACGCAGTATTTT.

This chain uses TRBV19 with TRBJ2-3; perhaps TRBD2 as D (5 bases). The V end was cut by 11 bases, the J end by 2 bases, with 17 bases between. The germline CDR1 and CDR2 sequences are LNHDA and SQIVND (reference sequence). This CDR3 spans 14 amino acids. Here the CDR3 DNA reads TGTGCCTGCGGGCTGGTGGGTTCCACAGATACGCAGTATTTT. The encoded protein is CACGLVGSTDTQYF.